These 21 T cell receptor beta chains were sequenced from one sample in a study of blood T cell repertoires in COVID-19. The protocol was immunoSEQ multiplex PCR, while the TCRdb copy is restricted to in-frame clones and leaves out a portion. The sample records about 46,000 clones, around nine tenths being singletons. Sequenced sample: peripheral blood. All receptors come from a man aged 55 to 70 with acute or convalescent COVID-19.

Only one count was recorded for this clone. CDR3 in amino acids: CASSVGQGDQPQHF. CDR3 DNA sequence: TGTGCCAGCAGCGTAGGACAGGGGGATCAGCCCCAGCATTTT. The chain uses TRBV9 and TRBJ1-5, with 9 bases that match TRBD1. The germline V gene encodes CDR1 SGDLS and CDR2 YYNGEE. The ends lost 0 bases at V and 5 bases at J; junction bases unmatched: 0. The CDR3 extends over 14 amino acids.

J is TRBJ2-1 and V is TRBV4-1, with 8 bases fitting TRBD1. V lost 7 bases and J lost 8; bases outside the gene matches: 10. Germline assignment: CDR1 MGHRA and CDR2 YSYEKL. The CDR3 has 14 residues. CDR3 bases: TGCGCCAGCATGGACAGGGCTCGGGACGATGAGCAGTTCTTC. This sequence encodes CASMDRARDDEQFF.

This chain joins TRBV5-4 and TRBJ1-3; tentatively, D is TRBD1 (6 bases). V was trimmed by 4 bases and J by 1 base, leaving 15 bases between them. This CDR3 region has 16 residues. In germline, CDR1 is SGHNT, CDR2 YYREEE (reference sequence). CDR3 DNA: TGTGCCAGCAGCCCGGGACACCTACAATCTGGAAACACCATATATTTT. This codes for CASSPGHLQSGNTIYF.

The V call is TRBV24-1, the J call TRBJ2-7; weak D call: TRBD1 (5 bases). V was clipped by 8 bases and J by 4 bases, with 17 bases between them. This CDR3 spans 14 amino acids. Germline CDR1 KGHDR, CDR2 SFDVKD. CDR3 nucleotide sequence: TGTGCCACCAATCGGTCTGGACAAAAGTACGAGCAGTACTTC. This gives the protein CATNRSGQKYEQYF.

The chain employs TRBV15 and TRBJ1-4; 7 bases line up with TRBD1. From germline, CDR1 is LNHNV and CDR2 YYDKDF (reference sequence). J gave up 7 bases and V 4 bases, and 6 bases lay outside the gene matches. The CDR3 loop spans 14 amino acids. The CDR3 bases are TGTGCCACCAGCAAAGGGACAGCCAGTGAAAAACTGTTTTTT. Amino acids: CATSKGTASEKLFF.

As to this clone: The junction differs from germline at one of its ends, possibly a read error. The chain carries TRBV7-7 and TRBJ2-5; TRBD2 matches 9 bases. This CDR3 comprises 16 residues. Germline loops: CDR1 SSHAT, CDR2 FNYEAQ (reference sequence). The CDR3 nucleotides are TGTGCTAGCAGCTCCGGGCTAGCGGGACCACAAGAGACCCAGTACTTC. This translates into CASSSGLAGPQETQYF.

This CDR3 is CASSLDHGVLFF. The CDR3 DNA reads as TGTGCCAGCAGCTTAGATCACGGGGTGCTGTTTTTT. The chain joins TRBV11-3 to TRBJ1-4; D is undetermined. Trimming removed 0 bases at V and 14 bases at J, with 10 bases between. Germline assignment: CDR1 SGHNT and CDR2 YENEEA. The CDR3 has 12 residues.

The V and J genes are TRBV4-2 and TRBJ2-7; D gene unclear. This CDR3 has 16 residues. The germline V gene encodes CDR1 LGHNA and CDR2 YNFKEQ. Trimming shortened V by 0 bases and J by 2 bases, and 14 bases separated the two germline ends. The chain's CDR3 is CASSQEDAGSAYEQYF. CDR3 nucleotides: TGTGCCAGCAGCCAAGAGGATGCAGGTTCAGCCTACGAGCAGTACTTC.

The chain is built from TRBV4-1 and TRBJ1-6, with D possibly TRBD1 on 6 matching bases. This CDR3 is 19 amino acids long. The V and J ends lost 0 bases and 7 bases respectively, with 22 bases between them. The V gene's germline CDR1 is MGHRA and CDR2 YSYEKL. CDR3 nucleotides: TGCGCCAGCAGCCAAGATTTTGGGGTAACAGGGCCAGTGAATTCACCCCTCCACTTT. This translates into CASSQDFGVTGPVNSPLHF.

This chain links TRBV4-2 with TRBJ2-3; 11 bases are a match to TRBD2. V was pared by 3 bases and J by 3 bases, with 8 bases of the junction left unmatched. This CDR3 contains 17 residues. CDR1 LGHNA and CDR2 YNFKEQ come from the germline V gene. The CDR3 bases are TGTGCCAGCAGCCAGTCGGGACTAGCGGTTTGGACAGATACGCAGTATTTT. Its protein is CASSQSGLAVWTDTQYF.

The V gene is TRBV2, the J gene TRBJ2-3; D may be TRBD2 (6 bases). Trimming took off 6 bases at V and 1 base at J, with 11 bases between the two ends. CDR1 is SNHLY, CDR2 FYNNEI, per germline. This CDR3 comprises 14 residues. The CDR3 loop reads CASRREVGTDTQYF. The CDR3 DNA is TGTGCCAGCAGGAGGGAGGTAGGCACAGATACGCAGTATTTT.

This clone turned up a few times. The chain carries TRBV3-1 (or the pseudogene TRBV3-2) and TRBJ2-2, with D possibly matching TRBD2 (5 bases). The CDR3 is 16 amino acids. Germline CDR1 is LGHDT and CDR2 is YNNKEL (reference sequence). With 0 bases removed from V and 5 bases from J, the gap between germline ends came to 13 bases. The CDR3 bases are TGTGCCAGCAGCCAAGAGTTCGGGGATATGACCGGGGAGCTGTTTTTT. It is translated as CASSQEFGDMTGELFF.

This clone appeared a single time. The rearrangement uses TRBV11-3 and TRBJ2-3; TRBD2 matches 10 bases. CDR1 is SGHNT, CDR2 YENEEA, per germline. This CDR3 spans 15 amino acids. V shed 2 bases, J shed 4 bases, and the junction held 3 bases outside the gene matches. In nucleotides, the CDR3 is TGTGCCAGCAGCTTACTAGCGGGAGTTGCAGATACGCAGTATTTT. Translation gives CASSLLAGVADTQYF.

The genes are TRBV11-3 and TRBJ1-6; TRBD1 might be the D (6 bases). V lost 3 bases to trimming and J lost 8 bases, with 8 bases between them. The CDR3 spans 13 residues. Per the germline V gene, CDR1 is SGHNT and CDR2 is YENEEA. CDR3 nucleotide sequence: TGTGCCAGCAGCTTTCGACAGGATTCACCCCTCCACTTT. As protein: CASSFRQDSPLHF.

The table lists this clone with a count of one. The chain employs TRBV11-3 and TRBJ2-3; TRBD1 matches 7 bases. Germline V CDR1 and CDR2: SGHNT, YENEEA. V was pared by 6 bases and J by 3 bases, with 9 bases of the junction left unmatched. The CDR3 has 15 amino acids. For the CDR3, the DNA is TGTGCCAGCAGTTTCACAGGGGATCTAACAGATACGCAGTATTTT. Translation gives CASSFTGDLTDTQYF.

The genes are TRBV7-9 and TRBJ1-2; D not resolved. The germline gives CDR1 SEHNR, CDR2 FQNEAQ (reference sequence). The CDR3 consists of 14 residues. V dropped 3 bases and J dropped 6 bases, with 14 bases sitting between them. The CDR3 loop reads CASSFWEGSDGYTF. The DNA of the CDR3 is TGTGCCAGCAGCTTTTGGGAAGGGAGTGATGGCTACACCTTC.

The V call is TRBV18, the J call TRBJ2-1, with 8 bases identical to TRBD1. CDR1 and CDR2 from the germline V gene are KGHSH and LQKENI. V shed 4 bases, J shed 6 bases, and the junction held 5 bases outside the gene matches. This CDR3 has 14 residues. CDR3 sequence (DNA): TGTGCCAGCTCACGGGACAGGACCCTCAATGAGCAGTTCTTC. Protein sequence: CASSRDRTLNEQFF.

CDR3 DNA: TGTGCCAGCAGTTACTCGGAGGGAACTAATGAAAAACTGTTTTTT. It specifies CASSYSEGTNEKLFF. The chain recombines TRBV6-6 with TRBJ1-4; no definite D call. Germline-derived CDR1 and CDR2 are MNHNY and SVGAGI (reference sequence). Trimming stripped 0 bases from V and 1 base from J, with 6 bases between. This CDR3 region has 15 residues.

The chain employs TRBV4-2 and TRBJ2-5; D possibly corresponds to TRBD1 (6 bases). Germline V gives CDR1 LGHNA, CDR2 YNFKEQ. The ends were cut back, 4 bases at V and 5 bases at J, with 17 bases in the middle. CDR3 length: 15 amino acids. This chain's CDR3 is CASSPPGHTDETQYF. CDR3 sequence (DNA): TGTGCCAGCAGCCCCCCGGGACACACAGACGAGACCCAGTACTTC.

The chain links TRBV7-6 to TRBJ2-1, with D tentatively TRBD1 (6 bases). Germline V CDR1 and CDR2: SGHVS, FNYEAQ. The CDR3 contains 16 residues. The V gene lost 5 bases and the J gene lost 8 bases, with 22 bases spanning the gap. CDR3 coding DNA: TGTGCCAGCAGCGACATCAACAGGGCTCCAGGGGATGAGCAGTTCTTC. Protein product: CASSDINRAPGDEQFF.

This chain uses TRBV2 with TRBJ2-1; D perhaps matches TRBD2 (5 bases). The CDR3 length is 16 residues. Trimming left V 4 bases short and J 2 bases short, with 15 bases between. Per germline, CDR1 SNHLY and CDR2 FYNNEI. The CDR3 nucleotides are TGTGCCAGCAGTGGGGTTAGCGTTGTGCCCTACAATGAGCAGTTCTTC. This sequence encodes CASSGVSVVPYNEQFF.